The present T cell receptor beta chain was sequenced within a study of OX40 agonist ivuxolimab in advanced cancers. Broader study findings: Clonal expansion in partial responders at 0.1-3.0 mg/kg ranked among the lowest.

Concerning this clone: Its antigen remains unidentified.

Profiled with immunoSEQ multiplex PCR; TCRdb holds only in-frame clones, not every one. The data contain approximately 11,000 clones, around four fifths of them singletons. Sequences were derived from CD4+ or CD8+ T cells sorted from blood, sampled in a trial of the OX40 agonist ivuxolimab. The clonotype was recovered from an adult with an advanced solid tumor such as melanoma, head and neck, liver or kidney cancer.

CDR3 sequence reads: CASSPGGSFAFF. The CDR3 DNA sequence: TGTGCCAGCAGCCCCGGGGGGTCGTTTGCTTTCTTT. J is TRBJ1-1 and V is TRBV11-2; tentative D call: TRBD1 (5 bases). The germline V gene has CDR1 SGHAT and CDR2 FQNNGV. Trimming left V 5 bases short and J 11 bases short, with 15 bases between. CDR3 size: 12 residues.